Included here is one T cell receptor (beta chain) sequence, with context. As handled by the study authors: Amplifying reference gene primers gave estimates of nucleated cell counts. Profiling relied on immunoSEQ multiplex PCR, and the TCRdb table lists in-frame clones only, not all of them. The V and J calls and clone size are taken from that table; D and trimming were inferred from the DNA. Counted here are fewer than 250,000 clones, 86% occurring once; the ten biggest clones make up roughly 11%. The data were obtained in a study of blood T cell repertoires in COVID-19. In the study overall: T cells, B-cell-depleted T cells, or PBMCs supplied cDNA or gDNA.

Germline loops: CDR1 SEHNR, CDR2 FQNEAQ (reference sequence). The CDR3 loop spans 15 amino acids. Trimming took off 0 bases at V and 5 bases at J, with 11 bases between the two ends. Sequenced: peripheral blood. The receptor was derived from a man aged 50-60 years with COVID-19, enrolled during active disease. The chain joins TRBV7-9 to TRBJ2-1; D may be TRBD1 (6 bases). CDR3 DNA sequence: TGTGCCAGCAGCTTAGCCCCCCGGGACAACAATGAGCAGTTCTTC. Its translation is CASSLAPRDNNEQFF.